This passage covers 9 T cell receptor beta chains from one sample sequenced in a study of preoperative IRX-2 immunotherapy in early breast cancer (dated by TCRdb to between 2019 and 2020). Reading the label with the study, this specimen's treatment or condition is: preoperative locoregional IRX-2 cytokine immunotherapy. Library method: the immunoSEQ multiplex PCR assay. In its TCRdb copy, this immuneACCESS table keeps in-frame sequences only and misses some clones. Where compared with another copy, unresolved V genes explain less than half of these, and the others have no known cause. The table for this sample lists about 2,800 clones; about 75% of them were counted only once. Of the sample, about an eighth is held by the ten largest clones. Sequencing used tumor tissue, obtained before IRX-2 immunotherapy. These receptors originate from a human donor with breast cancer.

The CDR3, as DNA: TGTGCCAGCAGCACTAGCGGGGGCTCTTGGGGAGATACGCAGTATTTT. Encoded protein: CASSTSGGSWGDTQYF. This sequence joins TRBV11-3 and TRBJ2-3, with TRBD2 matching over 11 bases. The CDR3 extends over 16 amino acids. V gave up 5 bases and J gave up 5 bases; unmatched junction bases: 9. The V gene's germline CDR1 is SGHNT and CDR2 YENEEA.

This sequence joins TRBV28 and TRBJ1-4; D is ambiguous. Per the germline V gene, CDR1 is MDHEN and CDR2 is SYDVKM. CDR3 length equals 12 residues. Trimming left V 4 bases short and J 7 bases short, with 7 bases between. Here the CDR3 DNA reads TGTGCCAGCAGTTCCCCCAGTGAAAAACTGTTTTTT. Protein sequence: CASSSPSEKLFF.

The rearrangement links TRBV7-5 to TRBJ2-5; TRBD1 is taken as the D call from the table, unchecked against the DNA. TRBV7-5 is a documented pseudogene. The CDR3 is 15 amino acids. Here the CDR3 DNA reads TGTGCCAGCAGTAAGCCGGGACAGGGGGAAGAGACCCAGTACTTC. Translation: CASSKPGQGEETQYF.

This clone came up once. The chain employs TRBV29-1 and TRBJ1-4; tentatively, D is TRBD1 (5 bases). V shed 8 bases and J shed 7 bases, with 23 bases lying between them. CDR3 length: 15 residues. CDR1 and CDR2 from the germline V gene are SQVTM and ANQGSEA. Written as DNA, the CDR3 is TGCAGCTTTAAGGGGTTAGTGGGTTCGGGTGAAAAACTGTTTTTT. Protein product: CSFKGLVGSGEKLFF. Drawing the rest from reference TRBV29-1 and TRBJ1-4, the complete variable domain is SAVISQKPSRDICQRGTSLTIQCQVDSQVTMMFWYRQQPGQSLTLIATANQGSEATYESGFVIDKFPISRPNLTFSTLTVSNMSPEDSSIYLCSFKGLVGSGEKLFFGSGTQLSVL.

The V and J genes are TRBV28 and TRBJ1-1; D unresolved. The germline V gene encodes CDR1 MDHEN and CDR2 SYDVKM. The CDR3 is made up of 15 amino acids. Between the trimmed V and J ends, which lost 5 bases and 7 bases, there was a span of 20 bases. The CDR3 loop is CASSIRTTVSGEAFF. The DNA for the CDR3 is TGTGCCAGCAGTATACGGACTACGGTATCAGGTGAAGCTTTCTTT.

This chain connects TRBV7-1 to TRBJ2-3, with a possible D match to TRBD2 (5 bases). TRBV7-1 is labeled an ORF, and its function is uncertain. The V end was cut by 3 bases, the J end by 0 bases, with 16 bases between. The CDR3 length is 17 residues. This chain's CDR3 is CASSSRSGELSTDTQYF. Here the CDR3 DNA reads TGTGCCAGCAGCTCTCGGTCCGGGGAGCTAAGCACAGATACGCAGTATTTT.

The genes are TRBV7-7 and TRBJ2-6, with no clear D. The CDR3 totals 16 residues. V dropped 5 bases and J dropped 5 bases, with 16 bases sitting between them. The V gene's germline CDR1 is SSHAT and CDR2 FNYEAQ (reference sequence). CDR3 nucleotide sequence: TGTGCCAGCAGCCCGGTAGCACAAAGTCGGGCCAACGTCCTGACTTTC. This encodes CASSPVAQSRANVLTF.

This sequence joins TRBV6-8 and TRBJ2-7; TRBD1 or TRBD2 may be the D gene (5 bases each). This CDR3 spans 13 amino acids. Germline V gives CDR1 MNHGY, CDR2 SAAAGT. V lost 6 bases and J lost 2, with 11 bases in between. The CDR3 DNA reads as TGTGCCAGCAGGAGCCCGGGACCCTACGAGCAGTACTTC. This translates into CASRSPGPYEQYF.

This clone was picked up one time. The DNA of the CDR3 is TGCGCCAGCAGCCAAGATCAGGGACAGGCATCCGAGCAGTACTTC. It specifies CASSQDQGQASEQYF. The V gene is TRBV23-1, the J gene TRBJ2-7, with 8 bases matching TRBD1. TRBV23-1 is recorded as an ORF, its role being uncertain. V lost 6 bases to trimming and J lost 6 bases; unmatched junction nucleotides: 13. The CDR3 is 15 residues long.